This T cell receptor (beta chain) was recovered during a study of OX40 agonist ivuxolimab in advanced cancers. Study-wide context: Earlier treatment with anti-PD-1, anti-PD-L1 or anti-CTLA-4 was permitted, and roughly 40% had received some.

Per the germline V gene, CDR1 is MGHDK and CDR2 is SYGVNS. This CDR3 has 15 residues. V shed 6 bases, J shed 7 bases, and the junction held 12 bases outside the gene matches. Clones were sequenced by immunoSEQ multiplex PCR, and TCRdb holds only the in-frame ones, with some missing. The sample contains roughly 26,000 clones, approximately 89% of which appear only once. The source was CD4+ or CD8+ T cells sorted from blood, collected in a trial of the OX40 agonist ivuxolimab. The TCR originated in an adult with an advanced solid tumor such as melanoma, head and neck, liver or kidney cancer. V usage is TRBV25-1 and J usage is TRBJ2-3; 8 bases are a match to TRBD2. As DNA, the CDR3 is TGTGCCAGCAGCCCCTCCGCGGGGGGCGTCAATACGCAGTATTTT. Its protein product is CASSPSAGGVNTQYF.